These T cell receptor beta chains were read from a single sample in a study of blood T cell repertoires in COVID-19. The data were produced by immunoSEQ multiplex PCR, yet TCRdb's version contains in-frame clones alone and is incomplete. Found here are 290,000 or so clones, 85% to 90% of them singletons; the top ten hold over 1%. The sample was peripheral blood. The receptors stem from a man in his 70s with acute or convalescent COVID-19. Both conserved end residues are part of each CDR3. A D gene is named only where the DNA matches it firmly. The size entry is marked missing in some rows and otherwise reads once, few, many or a size class.

.,TRBJ2-1,TRBV9,.,TGTGCCAGCAGCGTAAGGCGGGACAGGTGGGGGGGTGAGCAGTTCTTC,CASSVRRDRWGGEQFF
TRBD1,TRBJ1-2,TRBV28,.,TGTGCCAGCAGTTTGGGGGCAGGGGGCTATGGCTACACCTTC,CASSLGAGGYGYTF
.,TRBJ2-7,TRBV6-1,.,TGTGCCAGCAGTGAATTGGGGGGAATAATCTCCTACGAGCAGTACTTC,CASSELGGIISYEQYF
.,TRBJ1-3,TRBV28,.,TGTGCCAGCAGTTTAACGACGGGGAACTCTGGAAACACCATATATTTT,CASSLTTGNSGNTIYF
TRBD2,TRBJ2-1,TRBV7-2,.,TGTGCCAGCAGCCTTACTAGCGGGGTCTCCAATGAGCAGTTCTTC,CASSLTSGVSNEQFF
.,TRBJ2-2,TRBV3-1/TRBV3-2,.,TGTGCCAGCAGCCGTTCTGGGCGGGAGAACACCGGGGAGCTGTTTTTT,CASSRSGRENTGELFF
.,TRBJ2-2,TRBV19,few,TGTGCCAGTAGTCCCCGAGGGCGAGGAGTCACCGGGGAGCTGTTTTTT,CASSPRGRGVTGELFF
.,TRBJ1-2,TRBV5-4,.,TGTGCCAGCAGCCCTCGGACGGGGTACGGGTATGGCTACACCTTC,CASSPRTGYGYGYTF
.,TRBJ2-2,TRBV6-1,.,TGTGCCAGCAGTGAACAGGGAACCACCGGGGAGCTGTTTTTT,CASSEQGTTGELFF
.,TRBJ1-4,TRBV7-2,.,TGTGCCAGCAGCTTAAGAATTCAGGGTGAAAAACTGTTTTTT,CASSLRIQGEKLFF
TRBD2,TRBJ2-5,TRBV5-1,once,TGCGCCAGCAGCCCGGGACTAGCGTCGGGAACCCAGTACTTC,CASSPGLASGTQYF
TRBD1,TRBJ1-3,TRBV29-1,.,TGCAGCGCCGAGGACAGGGGCGACACCATATATTTT,CSAEDRGDTIYF
TRBD1,TRBJ1-1,TRBV6-6,.,TGTGCCAGCAGTTTAGGCAGGGGGCTTGGCGCTGAAGCTTTCTTT,CASSLGRGLGAEAFF